This T cell receptor (beta chain) was retrieved from a study of blood T cell repertoires in COVID-19. Study details: Collection of acute and convalescent COVID-19 samples took place in the United States, Italy and Spain. T cells, B-cell-depleted T cells, or PBMCs provided the cDNA or gDNA that served as material.

The CDR3 contains 16 residues. Trimming took 0 bases from V and 5 from J; bases not matched to a gene: 7. Germline V CDR1 and CDR2: SGHRS, YFSETQ. In the authors' methods: The authors estimated nucleated cell counts from reference gene primer amplification. Profiling relied on immunoSEQ multiplex PCR, and the TCRdb table lists in-frame clones only, not all of them. D and trimming were read from the DNA, whereas the V and J calls and clone size are those reported in that table. The sample contains 250,000 to 300,000 clones, less than 90% of which appear only once. This TCR was sampled from a man aged 60 to 69 who had recovered from COVID-19. This chain links TRBV5-1 with TRBJ2-5; 10 nucleotides line up with TRBD2. Sequenced: peripheral blood. The CDR3 nucleotides read TGCGCCAGCAGCTTGGTAGCGGGAGGTTTATTTGAGACCCAGTACTTC. Amino acids: CASSLVAGGLFETQYF. Filled out from reference TRBV5-1 and TRBJ2-5, the complete variable domain reads KAGVTQTPRYLIKTRGQQVTLSCSPISGHRSVSWYQQTPGQGLQFLFEYFSETQRNKGNFPGRFSGRQFSNSRSEMNVSTLELGDSALYLCASSLVAGGLFETQYFGPGTRLLVL.